These 23 T cell receptor beta chains came from one sample sequenced in a study of technical replicates of blood from a few donors. The protocol was immunoSEQ multiplex PCR, while the TCRdb copy is restricted to in-frame clones and leaves out a portion. Here the sample spans tens of thousands of clones, 94% being singletons. Material: T cells isolated from PBMCs. The receptors were sampled from a human donor in good health.

The chain links TRBV28 to TRBJ2-1; TRBD2 agrees at 10 bases. Germline V gene sequence: CDR1 MDHEN, CDR2 SYDVKM. Germline trimming cut 4 bases from V and 3 bases from J; bases unmatched to any gene: 9. The CDR3 consists of 17 residues. CDR3 nucleotide sequence: TGTGCCAGCAGTTCCGGGGCTAGCGGGAGAGTCTACAATGAGCAGTTCTTC. Protein product: CASSSGASGRVYNEQFF.

This sequence joins TRBV28 and TRBJ2-5; D gene uncertain. The V end was cut by 5 bases, the J end by 0 bases, with 13 bases between. Per germline, CDR1 MDHEN and CDR2 SYDVKM. The CDR3 is made up of 15 amino acids. DNA of the CDR3: TGTGCCAGCAGTCCCGTATCAGGTTACCAAGAGACCCAGTACTTC. Encoded protein: CASSPVSGYQETQYF. The full variable domain, its missing parts supplied by reference TRBV28 and TRBJ2-5, is DVKVTQSSRYLVKRTGEKVFLECVQDMDHENMFWYRQDPGLGLRLIYFSYDVKMKEKGDIPEGYSVSREKKERFSLILESASTNQTSMYLCASSPVSGYQETQYFGPGTRLLVL.

This clone was observed a single time. The genes are TRBV7-9 and TRBJ2-5; TRBD1 agrees at 7 bases. The germline CDR1 and CDR2 sequences are SEHNR and FQNEAQ (reference sequence). This CDR3 is 15 amino acids long. V shed 5 bases and J 5 bases; nucleotides not matched to a gene: 11. CDR3 protein: CASSPGHRGGETQYF. The CDR3 DNA follows: TGTGCCAGCAGCCCGGGACACAGGGGCGGCGAGACCCAGTACTTC.

The rearrangement uses TRBV5-6 and TRBJ1-1; 7 nucleotides match TRBD1. Germline trimming cut 4 bases from V and 1 base from J; bases unmatched to any gene: 4. Per germline, CDR1 SGHDT and CDR2 YYEEEE. The CDR3 runs 14 residues. CDR3 nucleotide sequence: TGTGCCAGCAGCACAGGGGATCGGAACACTGAAGCTTTCTTT. It yields the protein CASSTGDRNTEAFF.

The chain has TRBV9 and TRBJ2-7; the D gene is possibly TRBD2 (5 bases). Deletions cut 4 bases from V and 0 bases from J, with 8 bases between. The CDR3 loop spans 13 amino acids. The germline V gene has CDR1 SGDLS and CDR2 YYNGEE. CDR3 bases: TGTGCCAGCAGCCCTGGACTCTCCTACGAGCAGTACTTC. Its protein product is CASSPGLSYEQYF. The full variable domain, in which reference TRBV9 and TRBJ2-7 provide the parts outside the CDR3, is DSGVTQTPKHLITATGQRVTLRCSPRSGDLSVYWYQQSLDQGLQFLIQYYNGEERAKGNILERFSAQQFPDLHSELNLSSLELGDSALYFCASSPGLSYEQYFGPGTRLTVT.

The chain couples TRBV25-1 to TRBJ2-4; 10 nucleotides agree with TRBD1. The CDR3 contains 16 residues. J was trimmed by 7 bases and V by 4 bases; bases with no gene match: 10. Germline CDR1 MGHDK, CDR2 SYGVNS. CDR3 coding DNA: TGTGCCAGCAGTGCGGGAACCGGGACAGGGGAGAACATTCAGTACTTC. This sequence encodes CASSAGTGTGENIQYF.

This chain links TRBV2 with TRBJ2-3, with TRBD2 identical over 9 bases. The CDR3 extends over 15 amino acids. Trimming removed 6 bases from V and 6 bases from J; junction bases left unmatched: 10. The germline CDR1 and CDR2 sequences are SNHLY and FYNNEI. CDR3 in amino acids: CASSFGLASVDTQYF. The CDR3 region has the DNA TGTGCCAGCAGCTTCGGACTAGCGTCAGTGGATACGCAGTATTTT.

The chain links TRBV7-9 to TRBJ1-2; maybe TRBD1 (5 bases). The CDR3 extends over 14 amino acids. Germline V CDR1 and CDR2: SEHNR, FQNEAQ (reference sequence). Trimming shortened V by 5 bases and J by 8 bases, and 18 bases separated the two germline ends. CDR3 loop: CASSALEGLGGYTF. The CDR3 DNA is TGTGCCAGCAGCGCTTTGGAGGGGCTCGGGGGCTACACCTTC.

The rearrangement links TRBV29-1 to TRBJ2-7; 16 nucleotides align to TRBD2. V dropped 5 bases and J dropped 7; count of bases not matched to a gene: 11. CDR3 length equals 16 residues. Germline values: CDR1 SQVTM, CDR2 ANQGSEA. The chain's CDR3 is CSVFSGTSGRAVEQYF. In DNA, the CDR3 is TGCAGCGTTTTCTCCGGGACTAGCGGGAGGGCCGTTGAGCAGTACTTC.

This clone was seen once. CDR3 sequence reads: CSVDRQGAYGYTF. CDR3 in DNA: TGCAGCGTTGACCGACAGGGGGCCTATGGCTACACCTTC. The chain links TRBV29-1 to TRBJ1-2; the match to TRBD1 covers 10 bases. Trimming at V came to 3 bases and at J to 4 bases, leaving 2 bases not matched to a gene. CDR1 and CDR2 from the germline V gene are SQVTM and ANQGSEA. The CDR3 covers 13 residues.

V usage is TRBV11-1 and J usage is TRBJ1-1; perhaps TRBD1 as D (6 bases). In germline, CDR1 is SGHAT, CDR2 FQDESV (reference sequence). The CDR3 is made up of 12 amino acids. V dropped 6 bases and J dropped 4 bases, with 9 bases sitting between them. CDR3 nucleotide sequence: TGTGCCAGCAGTACCAGGGGCACTGAAGCTTTCTTT. It encodes CASSTRGTEAFF.

This chain uses TRBV10-3 with TRBJ2-1, with D tentatively TRBD2 (5 bases). The CDR3 has 16 residues. With 2 bases removed from V and 3 bases from J, the gap between germline ends came to 14 bases. Germline values: CDR1 ENHRY, CDR2 SYGVKD. Here the CDR3 reads CAISEKMSGDYNEQFF. DNA for the CDR3: TGTGCCATCAGTGAGAAGATGAGCGGAGACTACAATGAGCAGTTCTTC.

CDR3: CASSVEEGAHYGYTF. The CDR3 DNA reads as TGTGCCAGCAGCGTAGAAGAGGGAGCTCACTATGGCTACACCTTC. The chain has TRBV9 and TRBJ1-2; D remains unclear. The CDR3 totals 15 residues. CDR1 and CDR2 from the germline V gene are SGDLS and YYNGEE. With 0 bases removed from V and 3 bases from J, the gap between germline ends came to 12 bases.

The chain carries TRBV5-8 and TRBJ1-3, with 8 bases matching TRBD1. The ends lost 5 bases at V and 4 bases at J; junction bases unmatched: 8. The length of the CDR3 is 15 residues. Germline loops: CDR1 SGHTS, CDR2 YDEGEE. The CDR3 region is CASRTPTGVGNTIYF. DNA for the CDR3: TGTGCCAGCAGAACACCGACAGGGGTCGGAAACACCATATATTTT.

The gene calls are TRBV5-1 and TRBJ2-7, with a weak D call TRBD1 (7 bases). The germline V gene encodes CDR1 SGHRS and CDR2 YFSETQ. V was trimmed by 4 bases and J by 0 bases, leaving 14 bases between them. The CDR3 covers 15 residues. The DNA for the CDR3 is TGCGCCAGCAGCACAGGCGGGGACAGCTCCTACGAGCAGTACTTC. It yields the protein CASSTGGDSSYEQYF.

This chain joins TRBV28 and TRBJ2-7, with TRBD1 identical over 11 bases. Germline values: CDR1 MDHEN, CDR2 SYDVKM. With 5 bases clipped from V and 0 bases from J, the junction kept 0 bases outside the gene matches. This CDR3 is built from 14 residues. The CDR3 DNA sequence: TGTGCCAGCAGTGGGACAGGGGGCTCCTACGAGCAGTACTTC. As protein: CASSGTGGSYEQYF.

The chain carries TRBV30 and TRBJ2-5; 7 bases map to TRBD1. The germline CDR1 and CDR2 sequences are GTSNPN and SVGIG (reference sequence). V lost 6 bases and J lost 3; bases outside the gene matches: 7. The CDR3 runs to 13 residues. CDR3 in amino acids: CACTPGTEETQYF. The CDR3 bases are TGTGCCTGTACACCTGGGACAGAAGAGACCCAGTACTTC.

V usage is TRBV28 and J usage is TRBJ1-2; D remains ambiguous. Germline values: CDR1 MDHEN, CDR2 SYDVKM. The CDR3 runs to 14 residues. With 3 bases removed from V and 7 bases from J, the gap between germline ends came to 15 bases. Here the CDR3 DNA reads TGTGCCAGCAGTTTTTTTGGGAGCGGGAGTGGCTACACCTTC. Translating it yields CASSFFGSGSGYTF.

The chain recombines TRBV15 with TRBJ2-1; maybe TRBD1 (5 bases). This CDR3 region has 16 residues. CDR1 and CDR2 from the germline V gene are LNHNV and YYDKDF (reference sequence). Deletions cut 1 base from V and 6 bases from J, with 16 bases between. The CDR3: CATSRVPTIGVNEQFF. CDR3 DNA: TGTGCCACCAGCAGAGTCCCCACCATAGGGGTCAATGAGCAGTTCTTC.

The chain carries TRBV28 and TRBJ2-7, with TRBD1 identical over 8 bases. This CDR3 comprises 14 residues. J gave up 4 bases and V 2 bases, and 4 bases lay outside the gene matches. CDR1 and CDR2 (germline): MDHEN, SYDVKM. The CDR3 bases are TGTGCCAGCAGTTTAGCCAGGACAGGGTACGAGCAGTACTTC. It yields the protein CASSLARTGYEQYF.

This chain joins TRBV6-1 and TRBJ2-2; no clear D gene. Per the germline V gene, CDR1 is MNHNS and CDR2 is SASEGT. The V end lost 4 bases, the J end lost 6 bases, and 9 bases lay between the germline ends. The length of the CDR3 is 13 residues. This chain's CDR3 is CASSAVAAGELFF. The CDR3 region has the DNA TGTGCCAGCAGTGCCGTCGCAGCCGGGGAGCTGTTTTTT.

The chain recombines TRBV28 with TRBJ1-4; maybe TRBD1 (5 bases). Per the germline V gene, CDR1 is MDHEN and CDR2 is SYDVKM. V lost 6 bases to trimming and J lost 6 bases, with 17 bases between them. The CDR3 sequence is 15 residues long. CDR3 protein: CASSRPTVLYEKLFF. The CDR3 DNA reads as TGTGCCAGCAGCCGACCGACAGTGCTCTATGAAAAACTGTTTTTT.

The CDR3 spells CASSDSLAGGHSTDTQYF. The CDR3 DNA sequence: TGCGCCAGCAGTGATAGCCTAGCGGGAGGGCATAGCACAGATACGCAGTATTTT. The J gene is TRBJ2-3, the V gene TRBV10-1, with 12 positions matching TRBD2. The germline CDR1 and CDR2 sequences are WNHNN and SYGVQD (reference sequence). The V gene end was trimmed by 3 bases and the J gene end by 0 bases; junction bases not matched to a gene: 7. The CDR3 extends over 18 amino acids.